One sample yielded the 32 T cell receptor beta chains listed below, sequenced in a study of T-cell memory formation after mild COVID-19. One entry per CDR3 protein results from TCRdb running MiXCR on the 5' RACE reads. The repertoire has roughly 250,000 distinct CDR3 sequences, 15% to 20% of them found once; the top ten carry around 23%. Sequencing input: PBMCs or a T cell subset sorted from them (not recorded which). The receptors shown here come from a man aged 18 to 30 who had mild COVID-19 (a few samples of this study predate the infection). Cell type and time point are not known.

This clonotype appeared many times. The chain couples TRBV12-3 or TRBV12-4 to TRBJ2-7, with TRBD2 identical over 7 bases. With V trimmed by 6 bases and J by 7 bases, 15 bases remained unmatched. This CDR3 region has 15 residues. The CDR3 sequence is CASSPRGAGVGEQYF. The DNA for the CDR3 is TGTGCCAGCAGCCCCCGCGGGGCGGGGGTGGGGGAGCAGTACTTC.

The rearrangement joins TRBV25-1 to TRBJ1-1, with 9 nucleotides matching TRBD1. CDR3 size: 15 residues. V trimming: 4 bases; J trimming: 3 bases; junction bases outside the gene matches: 6. Germline-derived CDR1 and CDR2 are MGHDK and SYGVNS. As DNA, the CDR3 is TGTGCCAGCAGTGCAAACAGGGGGCTCGACACTGAAGCTTTCTTT. Encoded protein: CASSANRGLDTEAFF.

On this clonotype itself: Its ends do not fully match the called genes, so a read error is possible. The chain uses TRBV29-1 and TRBJ2-5; D may be TRBD2 (5 bases). Germline V gene data show CDR1 as SQVTM and CDR2 as ANQGSEA. The CDR3 covers 13 residues. The CDR3 protein is CSIELLARETQYF. DNA of the CDR3: TGCAGCATTGAACTCTTAGCGCGGGAGACCCAGTACTTC.

This clonotype has more than one count but fewer than ten. V usage is TRBV6-6 and J usage is TRBJ2-7; 9 nucleotides match TRBD1. V trimming: 6 bases; J trimming: 3 bases; junction bases outside the gene matches: 9. The germline V gene has CDR1 MNHNY and CDR2 SVGAGI (reference sequence). The CDR3 is 15 amino acids. CDR3 coding DNA: TGTGCCAGCAGACCCGGGACAGGGATCATCTACGAGCAGTACTTC. This sequence encodes CASRPGTGIIYEQYF.

This clonotype was detected only once. The V and J genes are TRBV20-1 and TRBJ2-1; D may be TRBD1 (5 bases). Germline V gives CDR1 DFQATT, CDR2 SNEGSKA (reference sequence). V lost 1 base and J 7 bases, leaving 14 bases between the germline ends. The CDR3 spans 14 residues. The CDR3 DNA sequence: TGCAGTGCTAGAGCCCACGGCAGGGTGAATGAGCAGTTCTTC. The encoded protein is CSARAHGRVNEQFF.

V and J are TRBV3-1 and TRBJ1-5, with a possible D match to TRBD1 (5 bases). Deletions cut 4 bases from V and 6 bases from J, with 16 bases between. The CDR3 runs 15 residues. Germline V gives CDR1 LGHDT, CDR2 YNNKEL (reference sequence). The CDR3 DNA sequence: TGTGCCAGCAGCCCCTCTGGGGGGTCGGGTCAGCCCCAGCATTTT. Its translation: CASSPSGGSGQPQHF.

The chain couples TRBV20-1 to TRBJ2-5; 8 nucleotides match TRBD1. In germline, CDR1 is DFQATT, CDR2 SNEGSKA (reference sequence). V lost 5 bases, J lost 5 bases, and 7 bases stayed unmatched. This CDR3 has 13 amino acids. CDR3 coding DNA: TGCAGTGCTGAGCGGACAGGGACGGAGACCCAGTACTTC. Translating it yields CSAERTGTETQYF.

This sequence joins TRBV7-8 and TRBJ2-3; D is unclear. V was cut by 3 bases and J by 0 bases, with 10 bases left in between. The CDR3 consists of 15 residues. Germline V gene data show CDR1 as SGHVS and CDR2 as FQNEAQ. This CDR3 reads CASSFAERSTDTQYF. The CDR3 nucleotides read TGTGCCAGCAGCTTTGCGGAACGTAGCACAGATACGCAGTATTTT.

The rearrangement uses TRBV11-2 and TRBJ2-7; a weak D match, TRBD1 (6 bases). This CDR3 is built from 14 residues. Looked up from germline, CDR1 is SGHAT and CDR2 is FQNNGV. Trimming removed 2 bases from V and 7 bases from J, with 15 bases in between. This chain's CDR3 is CASSLRPGVREQYV. The CDR3 DNA reads TGTGCCAGCAGCTTACGCCCAGGGGTGAGGGAGCAGTACGTC.

V gene TRBV15 combines with J gene TRBJ1-5, with TRBD1 as a possible D gene (6 bases). This CDR3 comprises 15 residues. The V gene lost 3 bases and the J gene lost 1 base, with 10 bases spanning the gap. Germline loops: CDR1 LNHNV, CDR2 YYDKDF (reference sequence). CDR3 nucleotides: TGTGCCACCAGCAGGTGGGACACCAGCAATCAGCCCCAGCATTTT. Residues: CATSRWDTSNQPQHF.

The chain employs TRBV6-2 or TRBV6-3 and TRBJ2-7; D is ambiguous. CDR3 length equals 13 residues. Germline-derived CDR1 and CDR2 are MNHEY and SVGEGT. The V end lost 2 bases, the J end lost 3 bases, and 8 bases lay between the germline ends. CDR3 sequence (DNA): TGTGCCAGCAGTTACGGTAGGGACTACGAGCAGTACTTC. It encodes CASSYGRDYEQYF.

The chain has TRBV7-6 and TRBJ2-1; no definite D call. V shed 0 bases and J shed 1 base, with 10 bases lying between them. Per germline, CDR1 SGHVS and CDR2 FNYEAQ. This CDR3 contains 16 residues. The CDR3: CASSLATRVSYNEQFF. The DNA of the CDR3 is TGTGCCAGCAGCTTAGCTACTCGGGTTTCCTACAATGAGCAGTTCTTC.

The rearrangement uses TRBV12-3 or TRBV12-4 and TRBJ2-1; TRBD1 matches 8 bases. This CDR3 is 14 amino acids long. V dropped 7 bases and J dropped 4; count of bases not matched to a gene: 6. The CDR3 DNA reads TGTGCCAGCACTCCCCGGGACAGGTACAATGAGCAGTTCTTC. Its protein product is CASTPRDRYNEQFF.

This sequence joins TRBV15 and TRBJ2-1, with 7 bases aligning to TRBD1. The CDR3 length is 16 residues. V shed 1 base and J 2 bases; nucleotides not matched to a gene: 5. Germline CDR1 reads LNHNV; CDR2 reads YYDKDF (reference sequence). The CDR3 coding sequence is TGTGCCACCAGCAGAGGGACAACAGGGGCCTACAATGAGCAGTTCTTC. It codes for CATSRGTTGAYNEQFF.

V and J are TRBV12-3 or TRBV12-4 and TRBJ2-1; D is tentatively TRBD1 or TRBD2 (5 bases each). This CDR3 is built from 14 residues. Trimming removed 7 bases from V and 2 bases from J, with 12 bases in between. The DNA of the CDR3 is TGTGCCAGCACTCCGGGACGCACCTACAATGAGCAGTTCTTC. Protein: CASTPGRTYNEQFF.

This chain uses TRBV20-1 with TRBJ2-3; D is perhaps TRBD1 (5 bases). V gave up 1 base and J gave up 3 bases, with 20 bases separating them. This CDR3 is 17 amino acids long. Germline V gene sequence: CDR1 DFQATT, CDR2 SNEGSKA (reference sequence). The CDR3 spells CSARVGWPLGATDTQYF. The CDR3 DNA sequence: TGCAGTGCTAGAGTAGGCTGGCCCCTTGGGGCGACAGATACGCAGTATTTT.

This clonotype turned up a few times. The chain joins TRBV4-1 to TRBJ2-7, with no clear D. CDR1 is MGHRA and CDR2 is YSYEKL in the germline V gene. V lost 2 bases and J 3 bases, leaving 11 bases between the germline ends. The CDR3 consists of 14 residues. The CDR3 region has the DNA TGCGCCAGCAGCCAATTTCCGGATAGCTACGAGCAGTACTTC. Translating gives CASSQFPDSYEQYF.

The chain carries TRBV12-3 or TRBV12-4 and TRBJ1-3; 7 bases line up with TRBD1. The CDR3 spans 16 residues. With V trimmed by 2 bases and J by 0 bases, 4 bases remained unmatched. This chain's CDR3 is CASSLWTGRSGNTIYF. The CDR3 bases are TGTGCCAGCAGTTTATGGACAGGTCGCTCTGGAAACACCATATATTTT.

The table lists this clonotype with a few counts. This rearrangement joins TRBV5-6 to TRBJ2-7, with 8 bases matching TRBD1. This CDR3 has 13 amino acids. Trimming took 4 bases from V and 2 from J; bases not matched to a gene: 2. Per the germline V gene, CDR1 is SGHDT and CDR2 is YYEEEE. CDR3 in DNA: TGTGCCAGCAGCCTGGACAGGGCCTACGAGCAGTACTTC. Protein sequence: CASSLDRAYEQYF.

The chain's CDR3 is CSASIPGIHFGSYNEQFF. CDR3 DNA sequence: TGCAGTGCTAGTATTCCGGGGATTCACTTCGGCTCCTACAATGAGCAGTTCTTC. The V call is TRBV20-1, the J call TRBJ2-1, with a tentative D call TRBD2 (5 bases). CDR1 is DFQATT, CDR2 SNEGSKA, per germline (reference sequence). The CDR3 is 18 amino acids. Trimming left V 3 bases short and J 0 bases short, with 21 bases between.

V gene TRBV7-8 combines with J gene TRBJ2-6; 7 nucleotides align to TRBD2. After removal of 3 bases from V and 2 bases from J, the junction contained 1 base not matched to a gene. CDR1 is SGHVS and CDR2 is FQNEAQ in the germline V gene. CDR3 length: 15 amino acids. CDR3 amino acids: CASSFRGAGANVLTF. The CDR3 DNA follows: TGTGCCAGCAGCTTTCGGGGGGCTGGGGCCAACGTCCTGACTTTC.

This clonotype came up many times. V is TRBV7-3 and J is TRBJ2-1, with 10 positions matching TRBD2. From germline, CDR1 is SGHTA and CDR2 FQGTGA. This CDR3 contains 15 residues. V dropped 5 bases and J dropped 3; count of bases not matched to a gene: 4. CDR3 bases: TGTGCCAGCAGCCTGAGCGGGGGGGTCTACAATGAGCAGTTCTTC. It yields the protein CASSLSGGVYNEQFF.

The CDR3 region is CASSFQRGVLSTDTQYF. For the CDR3, the DNA is TGTGCCAGCAGCTTCCAGCGGGGGGTCCTCAGCACAGATACGCAGTATTTT. The V and J genes are TRBV7-8 and TRBJ2-3; 9 bases agree with TRBD2. The CDR3 is 17 residues long. Trimming removed 3 bases from V and 0 bases from J; junction bases left unmatched: 7. Germline-derived CDR1 and CDR2 are SGHVS and FQNEAQ.

This clonotype was detected only a few times. This chain connects TRBV7-6 to TRBJ1-3; tentatively, D is TRBD1 (5 bases). Between the trimmed V and J ends, which lost 2 bases and 4 bases, there was a span of 15 bases. The CDR3 has 16 residues. Germline CDR1 is SGHVS and CDR2 is FNYEAQ. The DNA of the CDR3 is TGTGCCAGCAGCTTACTCCTCGGGGGGTACGGAAACACCATATATTTT. Translation gives CASSLLLGGYGNTIYF.

The chain uses TRBV6-2 or TRBV6-3 and TRBJ2-4; 9 bases are shared with TRBD1. This CDR3 is built from 15 residues. Germline assignment: CDR1 MNHEY and CDR2 SVGEGT. After removal of 5 bases from V and 3 bases from J, the junction contained 5 bases not matched to a gene. CDR3 nucleotides: TGTGCCAGCAGTATACCGGGACAGGGCAAAAACATTCAGTACTTC. Amino acid sequence: CASSIPGQGKNIQYF.

The rearrangement links TRBV12-5 to TRBJ2-7, with unresolved D. The CDR3 has 12 amino acids. V shed 5 bases and J shed 4 bases, with 9 bases lying between them. The germline gives CDR1 LGHNT, CDR2 FRNRAP. CDR3 sequence (DNA): TGTGCTAGTGGTCTGGACCTTTACGAGCAGTACTTC. Translating gives CASGLDLYEQYF.

A few counts support this clonotype. This chain uses TRBV7-9 with TRBJ2-4; 8 bases match TRBD1. V shed 3 bases and J 3 bases; nucleotides not matched to a gene: 10. Germline lookup yields CDR1 SEHNR and CDR2 FQNEAQ (reference sequence). CDR3 length: 17 amino acids. DNA for the CDR3: TGTGCCAGCAGCTTCCTCCCCCGGACAGGGAGCAAAAACATTCAGTACTTC. It yields the protein CASSFLPRTGSKNIQYF.

In its sample, this clonotype was seen a few times. The chain carries TRBV6-2 or TRBV6-3 and TRBJ2-1, with 9 bases aligning to TRBD2. Germline CDR1 is MNHEY and CDR2 is SVGEGT. CDR3 length: 15 residues. V was pared by 3 bases and J by 9 bases, with 9 bases of the junction left unmatched. CDR3 sequence reads: CASSYVLWRGGEQFF. As DNA, the CDR3 is TGTGCCAGCAGTTATGTCCTCTGGCGGGGGGGTGAGCAGTTCTTC.

The chain is built from TRBV4-3 and TRBJ1-3; D is unclear. Germline CDR1 and CDR2: LGHNA and YSLEER. The V end was cut by 3 bases, the J end by 4 bases, with 13 bases between. This CDR3 has 15 residues. DNA for the CDR3: TGCGCCAGCAGCCAGGGCCCGGGGTCGGGAAACACCATATATTTT. It codes for CASSQGPGSGNTIYF.

This clonotype was seen more than once but under ten times. The rearrangement joins TRBV4-3 to TRBJ2-3; D could derive from TRBD1 or TRBD2 (6 bases each). There are 16 residues in the CDR3. Germline V CDR1 and CDR2: LGHNA, YSLEER. The V gene lost 4 bases and the J gene lost 3 bases, with 17 bases spanning the gap. The CDR3 nucleotides read TGCGCCAGCAGCCCGGGGGCACTAGTTCATACAGATACGCAGTATTTT. Amino acid sequence: CASSPGALVHTDTQYF.

CDR3 DNA: TGTGCCAGCAGTGTACGGGACAGGGCAAGAGGGATTAGTTATGGGGGCTACACCTTC. Translation gives CASSVRDRARGISYGGYTF. The chain combines TRBV6-6 with TRBJ1-2; 9 nucleotides match TRBD1. The CDR3 sequence is 19 residues long. V shed 5 bases and J 8 bases; nucleotides not matched to a gene: 24. Per the germline V gene, CDR1 is MNHNY and CDR2 is SVGAGI (reference sequence).

The genes are TRBV7-9 and TRBJ1-3; a possible D gene is TRBD1 (6 bases). The V end was cut by 10 bases, the J end by 4 bases, with 17 bases between. From germline, CDR1 is SEHNR and CDR2 FQNEAQ (reference sequence). The CDR3 has 14 amino acids. CDR3 in amino acids: CATPERRGGNTIYF. CDR3 in DNA: TGTGCCACCCCTGAACGCAGGGGAGGAAACACCATATATTTT. Supplemented by reference TRBV7-9 and TRBJ1-3, the full variable domain reads DTGVSQNPRHKITKRGQNVTFRCDPISEHNRLYWYRQTLGQGPEFLTYFQNEAQLEKSRLLSDRFSAERPKGSFSTLEIQRTEQGDSAMYLCATPERRGGNTIYFGEGSWLTVV.